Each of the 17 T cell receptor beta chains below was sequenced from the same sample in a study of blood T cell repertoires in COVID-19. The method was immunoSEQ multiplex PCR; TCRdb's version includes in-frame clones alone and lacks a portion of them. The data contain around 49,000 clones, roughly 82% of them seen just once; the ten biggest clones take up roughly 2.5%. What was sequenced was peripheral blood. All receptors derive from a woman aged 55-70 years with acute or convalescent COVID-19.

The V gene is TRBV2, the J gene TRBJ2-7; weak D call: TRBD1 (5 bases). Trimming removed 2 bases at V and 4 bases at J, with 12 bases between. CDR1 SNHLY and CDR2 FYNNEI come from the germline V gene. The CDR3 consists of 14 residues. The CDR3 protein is CASSEQRGLYEQYF. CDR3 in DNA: TGTGCCAGCAGTGAACAAAGGGGATTGTACGAGCAGTACTTC.

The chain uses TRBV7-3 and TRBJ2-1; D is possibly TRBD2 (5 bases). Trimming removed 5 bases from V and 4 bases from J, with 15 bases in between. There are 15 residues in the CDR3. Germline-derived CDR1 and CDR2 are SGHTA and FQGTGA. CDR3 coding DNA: TGTGCCAGCAGCCTATCTCGTGGGGAGTACAATGAGCAGTTCTTC. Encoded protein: CASSLSRGEYNEQFF.

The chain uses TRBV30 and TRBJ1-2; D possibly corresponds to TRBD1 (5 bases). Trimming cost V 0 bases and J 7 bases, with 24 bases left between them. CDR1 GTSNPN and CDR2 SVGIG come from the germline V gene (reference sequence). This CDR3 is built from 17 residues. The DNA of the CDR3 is TGTGCCTGGAGTGTAGCAGACGACAGACTTATCGGTTCTGGCTACACCTTC. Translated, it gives CAWSVADDRLIGSGYTF.

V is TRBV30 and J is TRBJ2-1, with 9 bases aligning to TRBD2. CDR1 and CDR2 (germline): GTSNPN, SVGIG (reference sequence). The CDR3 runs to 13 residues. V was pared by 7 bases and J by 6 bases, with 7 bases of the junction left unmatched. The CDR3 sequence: CALAGAIVNEQFF. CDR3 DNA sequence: TGTGCCTTAGCGGGAGCTATTGTCAATGAGCAGTTCTTC.

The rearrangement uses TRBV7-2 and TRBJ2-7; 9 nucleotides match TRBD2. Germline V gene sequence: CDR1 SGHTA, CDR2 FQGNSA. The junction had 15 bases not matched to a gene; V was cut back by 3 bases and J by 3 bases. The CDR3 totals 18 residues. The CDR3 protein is CASSFAGGPARNYYEQYF. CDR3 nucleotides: TGTGCCAGCAGCTTTGCGGGAGGGCCGGCCCGAAATTACTACGAGCAGTACTTC.

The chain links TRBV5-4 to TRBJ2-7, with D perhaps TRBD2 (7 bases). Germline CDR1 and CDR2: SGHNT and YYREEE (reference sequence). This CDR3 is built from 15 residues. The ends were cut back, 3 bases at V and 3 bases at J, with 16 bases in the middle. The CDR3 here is CASSWDRGASYEQYF. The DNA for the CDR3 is TGTGCCAGCAGCTGGGACCGGGGGGCTAGCTACGAGCAGTACTTC.

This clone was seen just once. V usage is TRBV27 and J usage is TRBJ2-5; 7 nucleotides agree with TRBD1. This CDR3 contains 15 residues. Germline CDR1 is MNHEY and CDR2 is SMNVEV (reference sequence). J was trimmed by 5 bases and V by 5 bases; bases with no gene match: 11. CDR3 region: CASSLTGTAPETQYF. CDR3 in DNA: TGTGCCAGCAGTCTTACCGGGACAGCCCCCGAGACCCAGTACTTC.

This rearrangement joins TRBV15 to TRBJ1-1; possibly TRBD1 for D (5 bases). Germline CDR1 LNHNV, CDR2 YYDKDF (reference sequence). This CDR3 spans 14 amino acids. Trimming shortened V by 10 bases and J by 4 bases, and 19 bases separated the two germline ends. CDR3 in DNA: TGTGCCAGCAGTGACTCAGGGATGTCCACTGAAGCTTTCTTT. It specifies CASSDSGMSTEAFF.

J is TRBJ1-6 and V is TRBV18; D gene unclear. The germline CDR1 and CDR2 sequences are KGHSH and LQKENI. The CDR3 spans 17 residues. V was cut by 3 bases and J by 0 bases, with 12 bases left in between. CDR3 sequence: CASSPSRVGSYNSPLHF. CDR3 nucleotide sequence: TGTGCCAGCTCACCTAGTCGGGTCGGCTCCTATAATTCACCCCTCCACTTT.

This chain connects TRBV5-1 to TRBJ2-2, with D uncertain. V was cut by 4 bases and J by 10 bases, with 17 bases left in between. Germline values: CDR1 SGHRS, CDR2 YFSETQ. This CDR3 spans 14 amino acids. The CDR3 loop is CASSLNPTGEELFF. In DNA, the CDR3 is TGCGCCAGCAGCCTGAACCCGACTGGCGAGGAGCTGTTTTTT.

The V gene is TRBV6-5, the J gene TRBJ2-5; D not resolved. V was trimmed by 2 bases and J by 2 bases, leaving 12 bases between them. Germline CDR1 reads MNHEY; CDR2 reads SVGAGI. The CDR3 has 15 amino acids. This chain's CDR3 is CASSYVQATQETQYF. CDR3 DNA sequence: TGTGCCAGCAGTTACGTTCAGGCGACGCAAGAGACCCAGTACTTC.

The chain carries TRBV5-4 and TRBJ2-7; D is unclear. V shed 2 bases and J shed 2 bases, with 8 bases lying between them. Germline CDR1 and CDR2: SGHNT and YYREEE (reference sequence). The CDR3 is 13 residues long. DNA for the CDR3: TGTGCCAGCAGCTTCGCCGGTACCTACGAGCAGTACTTC. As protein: CASSFAGTYEQYF.

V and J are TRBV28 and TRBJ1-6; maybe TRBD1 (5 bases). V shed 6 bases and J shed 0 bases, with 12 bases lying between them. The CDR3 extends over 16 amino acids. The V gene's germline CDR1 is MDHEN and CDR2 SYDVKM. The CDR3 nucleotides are TGTGCCAGCAGGACGGGGGGGAGCTCCTATAATTCACCCCTCCACTTT. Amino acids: CASRTGGSSYNSPLHF.

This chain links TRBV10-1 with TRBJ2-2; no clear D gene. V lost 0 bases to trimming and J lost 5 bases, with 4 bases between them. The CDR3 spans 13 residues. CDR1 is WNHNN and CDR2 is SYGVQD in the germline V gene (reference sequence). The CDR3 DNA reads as TGCGCCAGCAGTGAGTCAACTACCGGGGAGCTGTTTTTT. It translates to CASSESTTGELFF.

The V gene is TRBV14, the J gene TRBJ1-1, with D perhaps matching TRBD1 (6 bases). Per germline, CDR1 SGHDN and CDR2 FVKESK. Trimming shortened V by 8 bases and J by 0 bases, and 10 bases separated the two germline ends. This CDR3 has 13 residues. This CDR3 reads CASGRGLNTEAFF. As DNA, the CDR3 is TGTGCCAGCGGCAGGGGCCTGAACACTGAAGCTTTCTTT.

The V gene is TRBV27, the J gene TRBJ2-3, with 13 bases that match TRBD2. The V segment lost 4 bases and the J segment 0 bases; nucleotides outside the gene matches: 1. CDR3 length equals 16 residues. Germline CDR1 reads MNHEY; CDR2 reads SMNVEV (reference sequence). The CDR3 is CASSSGLAGSTDTQYF. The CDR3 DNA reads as TGTGCCAGCAGTTCGGGACTAGCGGGAAGCACAGATACGCAGTATTTT.

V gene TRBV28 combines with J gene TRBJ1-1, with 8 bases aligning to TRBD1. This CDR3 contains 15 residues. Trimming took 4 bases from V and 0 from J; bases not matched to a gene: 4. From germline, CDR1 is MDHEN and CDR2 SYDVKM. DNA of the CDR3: TGTGCCAGCAGTTCGACAGGGGCGATGAACACTGAAGCTTTCTTT. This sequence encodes CASSSTGAMNTEAFF.